This T cell receptor beta chain is drawn from a study of beta chain features in type 1 diabetes. Study background: The study found patients and healthy donors alike in age, gender and cell yields. Study observations and caveats: The study found moderately but significantly shorter TCRB CDR3s in all four CD4+ subsets of Type 1 diabetes patients. Insertions at VDJ junctions were less frequent in type 1 diabetes patients. These patients also deleted more nucleotides at the same junctions.

This clone has more than one count but fewer than ten. Its antigen is as yet unknown. All of the isolated RNA was reverse transcribed, so expressed TCRB transcripts were sequenced. Repertoires were generated with immunoSEQ multiplex PCR, while TCRdb's copy carries only in-frame clones and drops some. This sample yields 640,000 or so clones, of which about an eighth are seen a single time; approximately 0.021% belongs to the top ten. The V gene lost 1 base and the J gene lost 5 bases, with 6 bases spanning the gap. The V gene's germline CDR1 is SGDLS and CDR2 YYNGEE. The CDR3 extends over 13 amino acids.

This sequence joins TRBV9 and TRBJ2-2; D gene unclear. The sequenced sample consisted of naive CD4+ T cells from blood. This sequence originates from a young man with type 1 diabetes. The CDR3 region is CASSVFWTGELFF. The CDR3 nucleotides read TGTGCCAGCAGCGTATTTTGGACCGGGGAGCTGTTTTTT.